This passage covers 30 T cell receptor beta chains from one sample sequenced in a study of tumor and adjacent non-tumor tissue in lung cancer (dated by TCRdb to the late 2010s). The library was prepared using multiplex PCR. Sequenced on an Illumina HiSeq 2500. TCRbeta libraries were built by three rounds of nested PCR using primers (Table S4), following protocols modified from ARM-PCR. TCRdb took the public reads, trimmed them with fastp at Q25, ran MiXCR for clone calling and kept in-frame beta chains. Rows are combined by CDR3 protein, so each entry shows the most common genes and DNA. The sample has about 66,000 distinct CDR3 sequences on record, 55% to 85% of them singletons. In total, the top ten clones hold roughly 28% of the sample. RNA was isolated from bulk, unsorted tissue, and RNA quality was assessed with a NanoDrop ND-1000 and an Agilent 2100. Material: lung tumor tissue. Every receptor here comes from a man aged 55 to 69 with non-small cell lung cancer.

About this clonotype itself: Without the conserved terminal phenylalanine or tryptophan, this CDR3 likely stems from a read error. This chain connects TRBV6-1 to TRBJ2-5; 10 bases align to TRBD2. Unmatched junction bases numbered 8, after V lost 6 bases and J lost 4 bases. The CDR3 extends over 15 amino acids. CDR1 and CDR2 from the germline V gene are MNHNS and SASEGT. This chain's CDR3 is CASRRSRLAGETQYL. The CDR3 DNA reads TGTGCCAGCAGACGCTCGAGACTAGCGGGAGAGACCCAGTACCTC.

A note on this clonotype: Without the conserved terminal phenylalanine or tryptophan, this CDR3 likely stems from a read error. For the CDR3, the DNA is TGCTGCGTCCGGGACAGTTCCTACAATGAGCAGTTCCTT. As protein: CCVRDSSYNEQFL. V gene TRBV29-1 combines with J gene TRBJ2-1; 7 bases fit TRBD1. CDR1 is SQVTM and CDR2 is ANQGSEA in the germline V gene. This CDR3 comprises 13 residues.

As concerns this clonotype: A read error may account for a junction end that differs from germline. The rearrangement joins TRBV6-2 or TRBV6-3 to TRBJ2-3, with TRBD2 matching 7 bases. Germline V gene lookup returns CDR1 MNHEY and CDR2 SVGEGT. CDR3 length: 16 residues. The CDR3 region has the DNA TGTGCCAGCAGTTCCCGTCAGGCGGGAGCTACAGATATGCAGTATTTT. Translation gives CASSSRQAGATDMQYF.

Only one count was recorded for this clonotype. Compared with germline, one end of the junction differs, possibly owing to a read error. V and J are TRBV20-1 and TRBJ1-2; D ambiguous. CDR1 is DFQATT, CDR2 SNEGSKA, per germline (reference sequence). This CDR3 is 15 amino acids long. The CDR3 protein is CSALTDSGNSYDYTF. As DNA, the CDR3 is TGCAGTGCTCTCACTGATTCGGGAAATAGCTATGACTACACCTTC.

This clonotype turned up a few times. This chain uses TRBV24-1 with TRBJ2-1; D gene ambiguous. Per the germline V gene, CDR1 is KGHDR and CDR2 is SFDVKD. The CDR3 consists of 14 residues. Deletions cut 9 bases from V and 6 bases from J, with 17 bases between. CDR3 nucleotides: TGTGCCACCCGAGGCCTCTCTCCGGTCAATGAGCAGTTCTTC. Translating gives CATRGLSPVNEQFF.

Many counts were recorded for this clonotype. This chain joins TRBV28 and TRBJ2-7; 11 nucleotides match TRBD1. V lost 2 bases to trimming and J lost 5 bases; unmatched junction nucleotides: 5. The CDR3 covers 15 residues. Germline V gene lookup returns CDR1 MDHEN and CDR2 SYDVKM. CDR3 protein: CASSLGQGAAHEQYF. CDR3 DNA: TGTGCCAGCAGTTTAGGACAGGGGGCCGCCCACGAGCAGTACTTC.

J is TRBJ1-2 and V is TRBV20-1, with D unresolved. Per germline, CDR1 DFQATT and CDR2 SNEGSKA (reference sequence). Trimming stripped 7 bases from V and 1 base from J, with 16 bases between. The CDR3 extends over 14 amino acids. CDR3: CSVPATGFNYGYTF. CDR3 nucleotide sequence: TGCAGTGTTCCAGCGACCGGATTTAACTATGGCTACACCTTC.

Ten or more counts support this clonotype. The gene calls are TRBV5-5 and TRBJ2-3; the D gene is possibly TRBD2 (6 bases). Trimming shortened V by 2 bases and J by 3 bases, and 13 bases separated the two germline ends. This CDR3 contains 15 residues. CDR1 is SGHKS and CDR2 is YYEKEE in the germline V gene (reference sequence). The CDR3 loop reads CASSFGFGGTDTQYF. The DNA of the CDR3 is TGTGCCAGCAGCTTCGGTTTCGGGGGAACAGATACGCAGTATTTT.

This clonotype has just a few counts. This sequence joins TRBV28 and TRBJ2-1, with D perhaps TRBD2 (6 bases). Trimming cost V 3 bases and J 2 bases, with 14 bases left between them. The germline V gene encodes CDR1 MDHEN and CDR2 SYDVKM. This CDR3 has 16 amino acids. CDR3 sequence (DNA): TGTGCCAGCAGTTTCCCCCCCGGGAGAGCCTACAATGAGCAGTTCTTC. Translated, it gives CASSFPPGRAYNEQFF.

This clonotype has a count of ten or more. The chain couples TRBV6-2 or TRBV6-3 to TRBJ1-1; 7 bases agree with TRBD1. Germline CDR1 reads MNHEY; CDR2 reads SVGEGT. The V and J ends lost 6 bases and 0 bases, in that order; junction bases with no gene match: 7. CDR3 size: 15 residues. The chain's CDR3 is CASRKGGQMNTEAFF. DNA for the CDR3: TGTGCCAGCAGAAAGGGGGGACAGATGAACACTGAAGCTTTCTTT.

The J gene is TRBJ2-7, the V gene TRBV28, with D perhaps assigned TRBD1 or TRBD2 (5 bases each). The CDR3 sequence is 15 residues long. From germline, CDR1 is MDHEN and CDR2 SYDVKM. The V end lost 5 bases, the J end lost 6 bases, and 20 bases lay between the germline ends. The CDR3 is CASSPGAEEVPEQYF. CDR3 sequence (DNA): TGTGCCAGCAGTCCCGGGGCAGAGGAGGTTCCCGAGCAGTACTTC.

In its sample, this clonotype was seen once. Sequence at one end of the junction differs from germline and may be a read error. The chain combines TRBV18 with TRBJ1-6; D call uncertain. This CDR3 has 15 residues. Germline V gene data show CDR1 as KGHSH and CDR2 as LQKENI. This CDR3 is CASSPRTEPNSALHF. CDR3 nucleotides: TGTGCCAGCTCACCACGGACTGAGCCCAATTCAGCCCTCCACTTT.

Concerning this clonotype itself: Compared with germline, one end of the junction differs, possibly owing to a read error. The CDR3 DNA is TGTGTCAGCAGTGACACCGGGACAGGGTATGGTGAGCAATACTTC. Its protein product is CVSSDTGTGYGEQYF. The chain carries TRBV6-1 and TRBJ2-7, with TRBD1 matching 9 bases. This CDR3 spans 15 amino acids. The germline V gene has CDR1 MNHNS and CDR2 SASEGT.

Note on this clonotype: Mismatch with germline at one junction end may stem from a read error. The chain couples TRBV5-1 to TRBJ2-2, with D perhaps matching TRBD2 (5 bases). CDR3 length equals 12 residues. Germline lookup yields CDR1 SGHRS and CDR2 YFSETQ. CDR3 protein: CTSSSGTGELFF. CDR3 nucleotide sequence: TGCACCAGCAGCTCGGGAACCGGGGAGCTGTTTTTT. Based on the CDR3 plus reference TRBV5-1 and TRBJ2-2, the full variable domain is KAGVTQTPRYLIKTRGQQVTLSCSPISGHRSVSWYQQTPGQGLQFLFEYFSETQRNKGNFPGRFSGRQFSNSRSEMNVSTLELGDSALYLCTSSSGTGELFFGEGSRLTVL.

On this clonotype: Relative to the germline gene, one junction end is altered; a read error may explain this. J is TRBJ2-1 and V is TRBV20-1; the D gene is possibly TRBD2 (6 bases). The germline gives CDR1 DFQATT, CDR2 SNEGSKA (reference sequence). The CDR3 is 13 amino acids. CDR3 amino acids: CSARGLGNNEQSF. CDR3 nucleotide sequence: TGCAGTGCTAGAGGACTAGGGAACAATGAGCAGTCCTTC.

On this clonotype itself: The junction differs from germline at one of its ends, possibly a read error. The gene calls are TRBV10-2 and TRBJ2-1; D is unresolved. The CDR3 extends over 13 amino acids. Germline CDR1 reads WSHSY; CDR2 reads SAAADI. CDR3 protein: CASSRSSCNEQFF. The CDR3 DNA reads TGCGCCAGCAGTCGGAGCTCCTGCAATGAGCAGTTCTTC.

As concerns this clonotype: At one of its ends the junction is not consistent with the germline gene, which may arise from a read error. The chain joins TRBV6-5 to TRBJ2-5; TRBD1 agrees at 8 bases. There are 15 residues in the CDR3. Per the germline V gene, CDR1 is MNHEY and CDR2 is SVGAGI. The CDR3 coding sequence is TGTGCCAGGAGTTATACAGGGGGTGGGGCGGAGACCCAGTATTTC. Encoded protein: CARSYTGGGAETQYF.

In this sample, this clonotype turned up many times. The chain combines TRBV5-5 with TRBJ1-1; 9 bases are a match to TRBD1. CDR3 length: 13 amino acids. The ends lost 4 bases at V and 7 bases at J; junction bases unmatched: 5. CDR1 and CDR2 (germline): SGHKS, YYEKEE (reference sequence). The CDR3 coding sequence is TGTGCCAGCAGCGTGGACAGGGGATTTGAAGCTTTCTTT. This encodes CASSVDRGFEAFF.

Points on this clonotype: Lacking the conserved final phenylalanine or tryptophan, this CDR3 likely reflects a read error. V usage is TRBV5-4 and J usage is TRBJ2-1; TRBD1 aligns across 8 bases. Germline V lookup: CDR1 SGHNT, CDR2 YYREEE (reference sequence). This CDR3 region has 16 residues. V shed 5 bases and J 0 bases; nucleotides not matched to a gene: 7. The CDR3 spells CASSPGGALSYNEQFL. CDR3 nucleotides: TGTGCCAGCAGTCCAGGGGGCGCCCTCTCCTACAATGAGCAGTTCTTA.

Details on this clonotype: Germline and junction disagree at one end, which may indicate a read error. The chain has TRBV20-1 and TRBJ1-5, with D uncertain. The CDR3 length is 14 residues. Germline loops: CDR1 DFQATT, CDR2 SNEGSKA (reference sequence). Here the CDR3 DNA reads TGCAGTGCTAGTGGGAACATTAGCAATCAGGCCCAGCATTTT. It codes for CSASGNISNQAQHF.

This clonotype showed up many times. This chain connects TRBV6-1 to TRBJ1-2; 7 bases fit TRBD1. J lost 4 bases, V lost 5 bases, and 7 bases had no gene match. Germline V gene lookup returns CDR1 MNHNS and CDR2 SASEGT. The CDR3 spans 14 residues. DNA of the CDR3: TGTGCCAGCAGTAAAGACAGGGAGGCCTATGGCTACACCTTC. This sequence encodes CASSKDREAYGYTF.

There are a few counts of this clonotype. A junction end diverges from the germline sequence, so it may reflect a read error. V gene TRBV7-8 combines with J gene TRBJ2-7, with unresolved D. CDR3 length: 16 amino acids. CDR1 SGHVS and CDR2 FQNEAQ come from the germline V gene. In nucleotides, the CDR3 is TGTACCAGCAGCTTAGATGGGCTCGGCAGTTCCTACGAGCAGTACTTC. Translated: CTSSLDGLGSSYEQYF.

Note on this clonotype: Lacking the conserved final phenylalanine or tryptophan, this CDR3 likely reflects a read error. The genes are TRBV6-5 and TRBJ2-7, with no clear D. This CDR3 region has 13 residues. Germline assignment: CDR1 MNHEY and CDR2 SVGAGI. The CDR3 DNA sequence: TGTGCCAGCAGTTCTCTTAGCTCCTACGGGCAGTACTTA. It codes for CASSSLSSYGQYL.

Worth noting for this clonotype: Sequence at one end of the junction differs from germline and may be a read error. As DNA, the CDR3 is TGTGCCAACAGCCATACTAGCGGGAGGGCCGACGAGCAGTTCTTC. Translation: CANSHTSGRADEQFF. The chain links TRBV14 to TRBJ2-1; the match to TRBD2 covers 13 bases. CDR3 length: 15 residues. Germline loops: CDR1 SGHDN, CDR2 FVKESK.

The J gene is TRBJ2-1, the V gene TRBV20-1; 8 bases map to TRBD2. CDR1 and CDR2 (germline): DFQATT, SNEGSKA (reference sequence). J was trimmed by 6 bases and V by 1 base; bases with no gene match: 8. The CDR3 has 15 amino acids. The CDR3 DNA reads TGCAGTGCTAGAGTTAAAGCGGGAGTCAGCAATGAGCAGTTCTTC. Protein product: CSARVKAGVSNEQFF.

This clonotype turned up a few times. The genes are TRBV12-5 and TRBJ2-7; perhaps TRBD1 as D (6 bases). From germline, CDR1 is LGHNT and CDR2 FRNRAP. The CDR3 length is 15 residues. V was trimmed by 7 bases and J by 3 bases, leaving 19 bases between them. The CDR3 region is CASDCLRDIYYEQYF. CDR3 nucleotide sequence: TGTGCTAGTGATTGCCTCCGGGACATCTACTACGAGCAGTACTTC.

This clonotype occurred many times. This chain joins TRBV28 and TRBJ1-2, with D maybe TRBD1 (6 bases). This CDR3 comprises 14 residues. Germline CDR1 is MDHEN and CDR2 is SYDVKM. V dropped 2 bases and J dropped 8 bases, with 15 bases sitting between them. The CDR3 here is CASSLVGGADGYTF. The CDR3 DNA follows: TGTGCCAGCAGTTTAGTCGGGGGGGCGGACGGCTACACCTTC.

J is TRBJ1-1 and V is TRBV20-1; a weak D match, TRBD1 (6 bases). The length of the CDR3 is 13 residues. Germline loops: CDR1 DFQATT, CDR2 SNEGSKA (reference sequence). The V and J ends lost 5 bases and 7 bases respectively, with 17 bases between them. DNA for the CDR3: TGCAGTGCTCGTACAGGGCGGAGAAATGAAGCTTTCTTT. Translated, it gives CSARTGRRNEAFF.

Note on this clonotype: Being one base from a much bigger clone, this may be a read error. The CDR3 DNA sequence: TGTGCCGGCAGCTTGGACGCGGCAGAGCAGTTCTTC. Its translation is CAGSLDAAEQFF. This sequence joins TRBV5-4 and TRBJ2-1, with D uncertain. CDR1 and CDR2 (germline): SGHNT, YYREEE (reference sequence). This CDR3 has 12 amino acids. Based on the CDR3 plus reference TRBV5-4 and TRBJ2-1, the full variable domain is ETGVTQSPTHLIKTRGQQVTLRCSSQSGHNTVSWYQQALGQGPQFIFQYYREEENGRGNFPPRFSGLQFPNYSSELNVNALELDDSALYLCAGSLDAAEQFFGPGTRLTVL.

This sequence joins TRBV20-1 and TRBJ2-1; D may correspond to TRBD1 or TRBD2 (5 bases each). CDR1 and CDR2 (germline): DFQATT, SNEGSKA (reference sequence). With 5 bases removed from V and 2 bases from J, the gap between germline ends came to 13 bases. The length of the CDR3 is 14 residues. The CDR3 DNA reads TGCAGTGCTGGTAACGGGACCACCTACAATGAGCAGTTCTTC. This sequence encodes CSAGNGTTYNEQFF.